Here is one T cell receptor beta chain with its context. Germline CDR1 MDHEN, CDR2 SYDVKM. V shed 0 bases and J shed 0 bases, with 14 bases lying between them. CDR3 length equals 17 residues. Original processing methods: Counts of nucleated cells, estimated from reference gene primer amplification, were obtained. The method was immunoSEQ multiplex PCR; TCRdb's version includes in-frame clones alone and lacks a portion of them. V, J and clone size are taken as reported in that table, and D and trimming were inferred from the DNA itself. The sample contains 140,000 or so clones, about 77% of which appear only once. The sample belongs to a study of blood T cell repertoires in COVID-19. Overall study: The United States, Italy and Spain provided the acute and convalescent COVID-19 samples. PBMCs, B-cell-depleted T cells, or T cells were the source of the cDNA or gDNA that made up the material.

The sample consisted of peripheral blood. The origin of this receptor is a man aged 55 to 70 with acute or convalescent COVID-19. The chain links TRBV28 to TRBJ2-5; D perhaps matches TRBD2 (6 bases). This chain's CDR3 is CASSLWGDSGDQETQYF. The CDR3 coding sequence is TGTGCCAGCAGTTTATGGGGGGACTCCGGGGACCAAGAGACCCAGTACTTC.